A selection of T cell receptor beta chains follows, all from one sample in a study of T cell responses to AZD1222 COVID-19 vaccine. Libraries were prepared by immunoSEQ multiplex PCR; TCRdb keeps only in-frame clonotypes and omits some of them. The sample includes under 200,000 clones, approximately 90% seen only once; the top ten take 1% to 1.5%. Sequencing used peripheral blood, obtained 28 days after the second AZD1222 dose. These receptors originate from an adult who received the AZD1222 COVID-19 vaccine. CDR3s include the opening cysteine and the closing phenylalanine or tryptophan.

v_gene	j_gene	CDR3aa
TRBV6-1	TRBJ1-3	CASSEMQLGGNTIYF
TRBV12-3/TRBV12-4	TRBJ1-3	CASTPGNTIYF
TRBV7-9	TRBJ1-4	CASSYAKPGQGAWKLFF
TRBV23-1	TRBJ1-1	CASSQSSYQAGTALKAFF
TRBV15	TRBJ1-5	CATSRVGLNQPQHF
TRBV11-2	TRBJ2-7	CASSLIKTGDRLLSYEQYF
TRBV2	TRBJ1-1	CASNRDGVAFF
TRBV4-3	TRBJ2-5	CASSQGGLRTGTQYF
TRBV7-8	TRBJ1-1	CASSPLSGANTEAFF
TRBV20-1	TRBJ2-1	CSAPHYNEQFF
TRBV6-5	TRBJ1-6	CASIWAYNSPLHF
TRBV27	TRBJ1-2	CASSLLPTLTGAGNYGYTF
TRBV7-2	TRBJ2-5	CASSSPSGATQETQYF
TRBV7-2	TRBJ2-6	CASRGPGRANVLTF
TRBV18	TRBJ1-1	CASSPRVTEAFF
TRBV3-1/TRBV3-2	TRBJ1-2	CASSLSETYGYTF
TRBV29-1	TRBJ2-2	CSVATGSFTGELFF
TRBV7-9	TRBJ1-1	CASSPQGAAEAFF
TRBV5-1	TRBJ2-1	CASRGVDPEQFF
TRBV12-3/TRBV12-4	TRBJ2-7	CASSLGQYEQYF
TRBV5-1	TRBJ2-3	CASSVTPGQGASGTDTQYF
TRBV24-1	TRBJ2-3	CATRGTTDTQYF
TRBV27	TRBJ1-2	CASSLSWENYGYTF
TRBV12-3/TRBV12-4	TRBJ1-2	CASGGRGNYGYTF
TRBV11-2	TRBJ1-2	CASSLEGFYGYTF
TRBV28	TRBJ2-1	CASRDELGTRLFAEQFF
TRBV5-3	TRBJ2-4	CARSAGLAKNIQYF
TRBV7-7	TRBJ2-1	CASSLEYGEQFF
TRBV19	TRBJ1-5	CARVTAADQPQHF
TRBV24-1	TRBJ1-4	CATSDFRRSSNEKLFF
TRBV29-1	TRBJ1-1	CSAAGSATEAFF
TRBV6-5	TRBJ1-1	CASSFRLTEAFF
TRBV29-1	TRBJ1-2	CSVPGRGSYGYTF
TRBV28	TRBJ1-3	CASRTDRAGNTIYF
TRBV5-1	TRBJ1-2	CASTPTVGANYGYTF
TRBV10-2	TRBJ1-2	CASSAGTEYGYTF
TRBV30	TRBJ2-7	CARGEHHEQYF
TRBV12-3/TRBV12-4	TRBJ1-2	CASSFAGDDGYTF
TRBV19	TRBJ2-1	CASSITSGLAYNEQFF
TRBV6-5	TRBJ2-3	CASSQWRSSTDTQYF